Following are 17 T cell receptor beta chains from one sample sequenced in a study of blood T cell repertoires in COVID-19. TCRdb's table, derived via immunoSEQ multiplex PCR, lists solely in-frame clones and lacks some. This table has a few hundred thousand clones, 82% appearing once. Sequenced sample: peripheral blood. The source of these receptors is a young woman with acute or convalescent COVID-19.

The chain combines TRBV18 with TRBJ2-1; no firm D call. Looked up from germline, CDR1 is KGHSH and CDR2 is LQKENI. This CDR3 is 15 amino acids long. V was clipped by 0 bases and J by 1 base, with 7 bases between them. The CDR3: CASSPPAVSYNEQFF. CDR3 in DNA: TGTGCCAGCTCACCACCGGCAGTATCCTACAATGAGCAGTTCTTC. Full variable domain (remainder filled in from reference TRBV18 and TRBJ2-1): NAGVMQNPRHLVRRRGQEARLRCSPMKGHSHVYWYRQLPEEGLKFMVYLQKENIIDESGMPKERFSAEFPKEGPSILRIQQVVRGDSAAYFCASSPPAVSYNEQFFGPGTRLTVL.

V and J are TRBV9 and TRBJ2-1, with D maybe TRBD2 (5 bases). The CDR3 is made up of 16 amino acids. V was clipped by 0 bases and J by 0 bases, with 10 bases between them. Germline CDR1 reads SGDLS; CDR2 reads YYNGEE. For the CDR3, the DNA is TGTGCCAGCAGCGTAGGAGTAGCGAGCTCCTACAATGAGCAGTTCTTC. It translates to CASSVGVASSYNEQFF.

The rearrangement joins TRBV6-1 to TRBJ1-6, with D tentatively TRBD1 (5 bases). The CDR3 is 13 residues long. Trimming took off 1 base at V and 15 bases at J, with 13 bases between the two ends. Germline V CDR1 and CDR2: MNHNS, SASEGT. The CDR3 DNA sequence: TGTGCCAGCAGTGAAGGGGGCGGCCGGAACCTCCACTTT. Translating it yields CASSEGGGRNLHF.

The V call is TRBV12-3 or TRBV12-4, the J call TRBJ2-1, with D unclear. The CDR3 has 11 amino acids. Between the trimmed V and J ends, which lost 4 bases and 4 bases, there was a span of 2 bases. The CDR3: CASSSYNEQFF. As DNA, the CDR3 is TGTGCCAGCAGTTCGTACAATGAGCAGTTCTTC.

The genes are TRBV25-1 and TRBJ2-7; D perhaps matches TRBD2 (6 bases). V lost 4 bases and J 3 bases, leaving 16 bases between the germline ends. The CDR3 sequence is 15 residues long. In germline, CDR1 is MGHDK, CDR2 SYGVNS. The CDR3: CASSGLNGGIYEQYF. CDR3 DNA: TGTGCCAGCAGTGGGCTTAACGGGGGTATCTACGAGCAGTACTTC.

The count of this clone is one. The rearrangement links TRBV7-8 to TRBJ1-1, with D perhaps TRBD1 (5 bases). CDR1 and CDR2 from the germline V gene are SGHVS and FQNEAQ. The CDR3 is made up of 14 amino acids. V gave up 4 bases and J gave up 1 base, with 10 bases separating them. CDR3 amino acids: CASSSSGANTEAFF. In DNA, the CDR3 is TGTGCCAGCAGCTCCAGTGGGGCGAACACTGAAGCTTTCTTT.

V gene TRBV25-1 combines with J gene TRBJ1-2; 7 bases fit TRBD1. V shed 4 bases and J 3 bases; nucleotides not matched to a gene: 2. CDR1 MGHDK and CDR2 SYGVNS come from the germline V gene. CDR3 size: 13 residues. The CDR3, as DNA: TGTGCCAGCAGTGTGGGGACAGACTATGGCTACACCTTC. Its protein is CASSVGTDYGYTF.

CDR3: CASSYQRVNTGELFF. In DNA form, the CDR3 reads TGCGCCAGCAGCTACCAGCGGGTAAACACCGGGGAGCTGTTTTTT. This chain connects TRBV4-1 to TRBJ2-2, with D perhaps TRBD2 (6 bases). This CDR3 comprises 15 residues. Germline lookup yields CDR1 MGHRA and CDR2 YSYEKL. Between the trimmed V and J ends, which lost 5 bases and 2 bases, there was a span of 12 bases.

CDR3 DNA: TGTGCCAGCCCAGTAGGGGCCGTGAACACTGAAGCTTTCTTT. It yields the protein CASPVGAVNTEAFF. The chain recombines TRBV2 with TRBJ1-1; D perhaps matches TRBD1 (5 bases). The germline gives CDR1 SNHLY, CDR2 FYNNEI. The CDR3 sequence is 14 residues long. Trimming took off 8 bases at V and 0 bases at J, with 13 bases between the two ends.

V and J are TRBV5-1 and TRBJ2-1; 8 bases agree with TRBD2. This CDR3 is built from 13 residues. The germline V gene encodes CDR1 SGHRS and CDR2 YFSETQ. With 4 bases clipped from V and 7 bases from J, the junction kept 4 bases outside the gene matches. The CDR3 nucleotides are TGCGCCAGCAGCCCCGCGGGGGGAAATGAGCAGTTCTTC. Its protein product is CASSPAGGNEQFF.

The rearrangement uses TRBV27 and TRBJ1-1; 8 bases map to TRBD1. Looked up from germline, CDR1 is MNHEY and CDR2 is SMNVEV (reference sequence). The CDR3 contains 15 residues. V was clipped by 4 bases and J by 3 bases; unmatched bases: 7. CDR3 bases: TGTGCCAGCAGTTCAGGCGGACAGGGCCACACTGAAGCTTTCTTT. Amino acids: CASSSGGQGHTEAFF.

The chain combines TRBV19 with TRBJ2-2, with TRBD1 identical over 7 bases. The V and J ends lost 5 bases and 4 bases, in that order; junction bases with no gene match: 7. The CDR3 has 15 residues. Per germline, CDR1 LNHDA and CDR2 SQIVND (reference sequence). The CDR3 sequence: CASSVQGIRTGELFF. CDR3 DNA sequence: TGTGCCAGTAGTGTACAGGGGATTCGCACCGGGGAGCTGTTTTTT.

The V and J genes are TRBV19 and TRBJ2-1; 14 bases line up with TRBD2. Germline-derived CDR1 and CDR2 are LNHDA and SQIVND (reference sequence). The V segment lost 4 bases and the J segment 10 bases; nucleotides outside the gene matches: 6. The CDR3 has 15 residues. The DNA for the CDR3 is TGTGCCAGTAGTAGAGGGACTAGCGGGAGTCGGGAGCAGTTCTTC. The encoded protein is CASSRGTSGSREQFF. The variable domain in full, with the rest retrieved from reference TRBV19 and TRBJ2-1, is DGGITQSPKYLFRKEGQNVTLSCEQNLNHDAMYWYRQDPGQGLRLIYYSQIVNDFQKGDIAEGYSVSREKKESFPLTVTSAQKNPTAFYLCASSRGTSGSREQFFGPGTRLTVL.

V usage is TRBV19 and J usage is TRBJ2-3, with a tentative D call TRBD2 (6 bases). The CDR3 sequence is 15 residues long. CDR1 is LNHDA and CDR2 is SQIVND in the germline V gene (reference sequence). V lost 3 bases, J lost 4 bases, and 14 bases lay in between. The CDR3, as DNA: TGTGCCAGTAGTATGAGTAGCGGCGAAGCAGATACGCAGTATTTT. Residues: CASSMSSGEADTQYF.

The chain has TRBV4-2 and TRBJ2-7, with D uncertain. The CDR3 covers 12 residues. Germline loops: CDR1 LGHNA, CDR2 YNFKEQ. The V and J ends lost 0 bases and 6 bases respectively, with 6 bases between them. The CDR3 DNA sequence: TGTGCCAGCAGCCAAGACCGCGGCGAGCAGTACTTC. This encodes CASSQDRGEQYF.

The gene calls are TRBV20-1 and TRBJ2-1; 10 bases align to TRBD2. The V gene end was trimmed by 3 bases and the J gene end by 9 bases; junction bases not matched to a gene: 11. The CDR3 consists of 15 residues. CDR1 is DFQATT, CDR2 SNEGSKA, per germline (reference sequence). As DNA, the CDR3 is TGCAGTGCTAGTCCATCAGCGGGAGGGCCAGTTGAGCAGTTCTTC. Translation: CSASPSAGGPVEQFF.

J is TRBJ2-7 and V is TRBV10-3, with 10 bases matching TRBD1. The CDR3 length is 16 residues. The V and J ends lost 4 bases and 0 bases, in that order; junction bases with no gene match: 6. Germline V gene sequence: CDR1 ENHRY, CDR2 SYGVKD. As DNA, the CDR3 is TGTGCCATCAGTGTGCGACAGGGGGCGAGCTCCTACGAGCAGTACTTC. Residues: CAISVRQGASSYEQYF.